Given below is one T cell receptor (beta chain) in context. What it binds is not known. The data derive from a study of shared clonotypes between healthy human individuals. The CDR3 loop spans 14 amino acids. Trimming removed 4 bases at V and 5 bases at J, with 13 bases between. Germline lookup yields CDR1 LGHNA and CDR2 YSLEER. Study observations and caveats: All-four-donor shared clonotypes had higher generation probabilities than non-shared clonotypes did. Larger estimated richness was generally recorded for naive subsets relative to memory subsets.

Method: immunoSEQ multiplex PCR; TCRdb's copy keeps in-frame clones and lacks some. This sample has some 2.3 million clones, with approximately 93% found just once. This clonotype originated in a young man in good health. Some clones in this sample may be carry-over from other donors' samples. The sequenced sample was naive CD4+ T cells from PBMCs. Subset here: CD45RA+ positively selected. The chain uses TRBV4-3 and TRBJ2-3, with a possible D match to TRBD2 (6 bases). CDR3 sequence: CASSLIIAVDTQYF. CDR3 nucleotides: TGCGCCAGCAGCCTGATTATAGCGGTAGATACGCAGTATTTT.